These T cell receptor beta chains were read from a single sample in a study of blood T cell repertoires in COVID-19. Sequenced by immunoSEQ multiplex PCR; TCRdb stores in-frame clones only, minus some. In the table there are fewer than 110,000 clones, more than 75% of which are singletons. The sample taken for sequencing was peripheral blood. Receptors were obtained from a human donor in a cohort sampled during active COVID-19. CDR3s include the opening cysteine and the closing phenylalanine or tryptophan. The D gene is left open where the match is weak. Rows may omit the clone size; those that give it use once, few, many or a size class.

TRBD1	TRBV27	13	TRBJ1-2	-	CASKGQGAVGYTF	TGTGCCAGCAAGGGCCAGGGGGCGGTCGGCTACACCTTC
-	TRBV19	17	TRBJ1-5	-	CASNTGVLGFGNQPQHF	TGTGCCAGTAATACAGGCGTTTTGGGTTTTGGCAATCAGCCCCAGCATTTT
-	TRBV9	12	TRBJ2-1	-	CASGDPRREQFF	TGTGCCAGCGGAGACCCCCGCCGCGAGCAGTTCTTC
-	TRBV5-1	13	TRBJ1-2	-	CASSLVAGDGYTF	TGCGCCAGCAGCTTGGTAGCAGGGGATGGCTACACCTTC
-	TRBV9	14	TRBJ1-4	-	CASSTVEVAEKLFF	TGTGCCAGCAGTACCGTTGAGGTGGCTGAAAAACTGTTTTTT
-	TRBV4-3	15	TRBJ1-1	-	CASSQDLLGTEGAFF	TGCGCCAGCAGCCAAGATCTTTTGGGTACCGAGGGAGCTTTCTTT
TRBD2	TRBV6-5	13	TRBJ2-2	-	CASRGGWTGELFF	TGTGCCAGCCGGGGGGGCTGGACCGGGGAGCTGTTTTTT
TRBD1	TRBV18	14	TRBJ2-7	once	CASSPMGQGHEQYF	TGTGCCAGCTCACCAATGGGACAGGGCCACGAGCAGTACTTC
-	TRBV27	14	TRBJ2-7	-	CASKSGQEGYEQYF	TGTGCCAGCAAGTCAGGGCAGGAGGGCTACGAGCAGTACTTC
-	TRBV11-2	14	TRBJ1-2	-	CASSQPGGAYGYTF	TGTGCCAGCAGCCAACCCGGGGGAGCCTATGGCTACACCTTC
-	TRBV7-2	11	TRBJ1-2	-	CASSLNSGYTF	TGTGCCAGCAGCTTAAATAGTGGCTACACCTTC
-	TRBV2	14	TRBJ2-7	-	CASNNEGVSYEQYF	TGTGCCAGCAATAACGAGGGAGTTTCCTACGAGCAGTACTTC
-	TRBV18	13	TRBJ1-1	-	CASSPQLNTEAFF	TGTGCCAGCTCACCACAATTAAACACTGAAGCTTTCTTT
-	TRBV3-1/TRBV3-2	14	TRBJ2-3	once	CASSQEAGTDTQYF	TGTGCCAGCAGCCAAGAGGCCGGCACAGATACGCAGTATTTT
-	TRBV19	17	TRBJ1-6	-	CASSSISFDSHNSPLHF	TGTGCCAGTAGTTCCATATCTTTCGACAGCCATAATTCACCCCTCCACTTT
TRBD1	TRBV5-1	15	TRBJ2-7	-	CASSLGSTGRYEQYF	TGCGCCAGCAGCTTGGGGTCGACAGGGCGGTACGAGCAGTACTTC
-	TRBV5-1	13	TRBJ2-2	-	CASSLTDTGELFF	TGCGCCAGCAGCTTGACAGACACCGGGGAGCTGTTTTTT
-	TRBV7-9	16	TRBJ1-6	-	CASSLGLGAENSPLHF	TGTGCCAGCAGCCTGGGTCTGGGGGCAGAGAATTCACCCCTCCACTTT
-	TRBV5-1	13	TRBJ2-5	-	CASARRETETQYF	TGCGCCTCAGCGAGGAGGGAAACAGAGACCCAGTACTTC
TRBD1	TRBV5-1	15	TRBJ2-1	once	CASSLDGQGAGEQFF	TGCGCCAGCAGCTTGGACGGACAGGGGGCGGGTGAGCAGTTCTTC
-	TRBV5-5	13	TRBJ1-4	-	CASSLNFNEKLFF	TGTGCCAGCAGCTTGAACTTTAATGAAAAACTGTTTTTT
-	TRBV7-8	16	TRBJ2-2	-	CASSFRLAGNTGELFF	TGTGCCAGCAGCTTCCGATTGGCAGGGAACACCGGGGAGCTGTTTTTT
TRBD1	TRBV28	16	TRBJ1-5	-	CASSLVLTGGNQPQHF	TGTGCCAGCAGTTTGGTCCTAACAGGGGGGAATCAGCCCCAGCATTTT
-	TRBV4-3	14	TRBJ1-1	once	CASSQVTGYTEAFF	TGCGCCAGCAGCCAGGTAACAGGGTACACTGAAGCTTTCTTT
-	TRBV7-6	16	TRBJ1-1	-	CASSLETPGGGTEAFF	TGTGCCAGCAGCTTAGAGACTCCCGGTGGAGGGACTGAAGCTTTCTTT
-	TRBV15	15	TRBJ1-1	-	CATSRGHRANTEAFF	TGTGCCACCAGCAGAGGCCACAGAGCCAACACTGAAGCTTTCTTT
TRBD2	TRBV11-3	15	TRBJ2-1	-	CASSSPGGGGHEQFF	TGTGCCAGCAGCTCCCCCGGTGGCGGGGGTCATGAGCAGTTCTTC
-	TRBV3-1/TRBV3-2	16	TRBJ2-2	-	CASSQRYGGNTGELFF	TGTGCCAGCAGCCAACGTTACGGGGGGAACACCGGGGAGCTGTTTTTT
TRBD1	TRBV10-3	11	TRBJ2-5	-	CAVGQEETQYF	TGTGCCGTTGGACAGGAAGAGACCCAGTACTTC
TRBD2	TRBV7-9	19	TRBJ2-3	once	CASSLVRWSTSGVTDTQYF	TGTGCCAGCAGCTTAGTGCGGTGGAGTACTAGCGGGGTCACAGATACGCAGTATTTT
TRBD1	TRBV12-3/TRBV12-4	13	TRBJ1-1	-	CASSRQGWTEAFF	TGTGCCAGCAGTAGACAGGGTTGGACTGAAGCTTTCTTT
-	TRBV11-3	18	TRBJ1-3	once	CASSLTGAVPNSGNTIYF	TGTGCCAGCAGCCTAACGGGAGCAGTCCCGAACTCTGGAAACACCATATATTTT
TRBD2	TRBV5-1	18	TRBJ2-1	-	CASSLGIAGRSSYNEQFF	TGCGCCAGCAGCTTGGGAATAGCGGGGAGGAGCTCCTACAATGAGCAGTTCTTC
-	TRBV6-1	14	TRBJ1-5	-	CASSEGVVNQPQHF	TGTGCCAGCAGTGAAGGAGTCGTCAATCAGCCCCAGCATTTT
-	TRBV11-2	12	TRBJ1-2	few	CASSRDTDGYTF	TGTGCCAGCAGCCGGGACACTGATGGCTACACCTTC
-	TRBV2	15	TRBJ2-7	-	CASSDVAGFSYEQYF	TGTGCCAGCAGTGACGTGGCGGGATTCTCCTACGAGCAGTACTTC
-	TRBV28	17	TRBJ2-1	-	CASSFPSGIPGVNEQFF	TGTGCCAGCAGTTTTCCCTCCGGGATCCCTGGGGTGAATGAGCAGTTCTTC
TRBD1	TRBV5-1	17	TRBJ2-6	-	CASSLTDRVSGANVLTF	TGCGCCAGCAGCTTAACCGACAGGGTGTCTGGGGCCAACGTCCTGACTTTC
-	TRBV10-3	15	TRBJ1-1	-	CAISEYLGASTEAFF	TGTGCCATCAGTGAGTATCTGGGGGCTTCAACTGAAGCTTTCTTT
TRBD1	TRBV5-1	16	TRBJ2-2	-	CASSLAVQGVTGELFF	TGCGCCAGCAGCTTGGCGGTACAGGGGGTCACCGGGGAGCTGTTTTTT
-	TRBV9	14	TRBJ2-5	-	CASSVGTDQETQYF	TGTGCCAGCAGCGTAGGGACAGACCAAGAGACCCAGTACTTC
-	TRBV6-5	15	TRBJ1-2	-	CASSSQGGENYGYTF	TGTGCCAGCAGCTCACAAGGGGGGGAAAACTATGGCTACACCTTC
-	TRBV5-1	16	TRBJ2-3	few	CASSLVAGDNTDTQYF	TGCGCCAGCAGCTTGGTGGCAGGGGATAACACAGATACGCAGTATTTT
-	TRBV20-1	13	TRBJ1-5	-	CSASSTANQPQHF	TGCAGTGCTAGTAGCACAGCTAATCAGCCCCAGCATTTT
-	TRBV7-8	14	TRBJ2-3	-	CASTPGGHTDTQYF	TGTGCCAGCACCCCTGGGGGACACACAGATACGCAGTATTTT
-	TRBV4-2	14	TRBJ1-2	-	CASSQDLAEGGYTF	TGTGCCAGCAGCCAAGATTTGGCAGAGGGCGGCTACACCTTC
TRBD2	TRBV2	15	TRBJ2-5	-	CASRQLAGGQETQYF	TGTGCCAGCAGACAACTAGCGGGGGGGCAAGAGACCCAGTACTTC
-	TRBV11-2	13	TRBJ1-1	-	CASSLKPNTEAFF	TGTGCCAGCAGCTTAAAGCCGAACACTGAAGCTTTCTTT
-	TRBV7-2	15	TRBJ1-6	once	CASSPRTAYNSPLHF	TGTGCCAGCAGCCCGCGGACAGCGTATAATTCACCCCTCCACTTT
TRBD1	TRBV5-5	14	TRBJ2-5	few	CASSLATGKETQYF	TGTGCCAGCAGCTTGGCGACAGGGAAAGAGACCCAGTACTTC
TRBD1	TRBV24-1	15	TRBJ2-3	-	CATSPGTGVPDTQYF	TGTGCCACCAGTCCCGGGACAGGGGTCCCAGATACGCAGTATTTT
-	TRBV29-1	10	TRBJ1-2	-	CSVQSNGYTF	TGCAGCGTTCAGTCAAATGGCTACACCTTC
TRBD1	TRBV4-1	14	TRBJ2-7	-	CASSHDRGVREQYF	TGCGCCAGCAGCCACGACAGGGGGGTCCGGGAGCAGTACTTC
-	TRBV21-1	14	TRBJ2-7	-	CASSRDWGRYEQYF	TGTGCCAGCAGCCGTGACTGGGGCCGATACGAGCAGTACTTC
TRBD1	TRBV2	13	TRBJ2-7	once	CASSIQGAREQYF	TGTGCCAGCAGTATACAGGGGGCGCGAGAGCAGTACTTC